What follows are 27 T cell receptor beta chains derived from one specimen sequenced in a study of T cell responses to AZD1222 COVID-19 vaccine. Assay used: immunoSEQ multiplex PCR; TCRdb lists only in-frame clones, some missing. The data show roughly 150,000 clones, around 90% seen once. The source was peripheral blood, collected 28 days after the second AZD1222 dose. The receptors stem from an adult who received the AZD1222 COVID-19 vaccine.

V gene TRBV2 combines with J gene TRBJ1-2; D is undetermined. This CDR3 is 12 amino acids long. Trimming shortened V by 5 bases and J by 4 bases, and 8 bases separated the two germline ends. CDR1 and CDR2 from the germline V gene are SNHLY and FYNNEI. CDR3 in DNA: TGTGCCAGCAGTTTTTTGCCCTATGGCTACACCTTC. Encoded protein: CASSFLPYGYTF.

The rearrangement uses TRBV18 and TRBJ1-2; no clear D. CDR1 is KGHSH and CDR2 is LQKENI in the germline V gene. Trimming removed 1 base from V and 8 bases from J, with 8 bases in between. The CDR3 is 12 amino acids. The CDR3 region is CASSPLKEGYTF. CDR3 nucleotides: TGTGCCAGCTCACCACTCAAGGAGGGCTACACCTTC.

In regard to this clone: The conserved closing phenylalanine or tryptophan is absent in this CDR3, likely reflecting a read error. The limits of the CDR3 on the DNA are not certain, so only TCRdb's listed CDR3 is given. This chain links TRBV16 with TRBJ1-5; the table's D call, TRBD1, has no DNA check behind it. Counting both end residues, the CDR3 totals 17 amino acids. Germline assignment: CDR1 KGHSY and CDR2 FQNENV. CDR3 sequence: CASSQGPRDRGKSPTFL.

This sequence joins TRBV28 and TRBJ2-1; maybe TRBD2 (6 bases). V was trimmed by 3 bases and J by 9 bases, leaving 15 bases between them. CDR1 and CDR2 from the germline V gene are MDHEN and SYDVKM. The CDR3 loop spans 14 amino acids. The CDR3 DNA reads TGTGCCAGCAGTTTTCTTGCGGGGTTCGGTGAGCAGTTCTTC. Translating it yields CASSFLAGFGEQFF.

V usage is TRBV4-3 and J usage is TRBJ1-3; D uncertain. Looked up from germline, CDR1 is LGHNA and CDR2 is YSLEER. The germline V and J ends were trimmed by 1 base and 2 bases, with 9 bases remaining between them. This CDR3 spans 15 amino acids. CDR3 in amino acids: CASSQGTVTGNTIYF. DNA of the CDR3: TGCGCCAGCAGCCAAGGAACTGTTACTGGAAACACCATATATTTT.

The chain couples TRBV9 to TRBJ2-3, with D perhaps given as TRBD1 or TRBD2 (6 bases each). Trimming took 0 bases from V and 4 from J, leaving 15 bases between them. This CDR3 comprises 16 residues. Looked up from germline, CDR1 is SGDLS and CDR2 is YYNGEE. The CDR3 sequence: CASSVGGARGPDTQYF. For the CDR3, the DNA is TGTGCCAGCAGCGTAGGGGGGGCTCGGGGCCCAGATACGCAGTATTTT.

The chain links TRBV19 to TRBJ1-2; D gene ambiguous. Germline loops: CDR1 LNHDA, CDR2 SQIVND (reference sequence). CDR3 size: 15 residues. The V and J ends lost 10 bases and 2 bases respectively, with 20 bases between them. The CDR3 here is CATLAQGRLNYGYTF. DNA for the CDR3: TGTGCCACCTTAGCCCAAGGACGACTGAACTATGGCTACACCTTC. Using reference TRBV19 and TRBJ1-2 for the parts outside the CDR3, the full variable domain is DGGITQSPKYLFRKEGQNVTLSCEQNLNHDAMYWYRQDPGQGLRLIYYSQIVNDFQKGDIAEGYSVSREKKESFPLTVTSAQKNPTAFYLCATLAQGRLNYGYTFGSGTRLTVV.

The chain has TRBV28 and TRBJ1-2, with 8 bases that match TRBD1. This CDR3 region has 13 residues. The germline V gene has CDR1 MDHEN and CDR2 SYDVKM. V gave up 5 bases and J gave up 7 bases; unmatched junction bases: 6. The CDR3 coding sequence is TGTGCCAGCAGTCTAACCGACAGGGGTGGCTACACCTTC. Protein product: CASSLTDRGGYTF.

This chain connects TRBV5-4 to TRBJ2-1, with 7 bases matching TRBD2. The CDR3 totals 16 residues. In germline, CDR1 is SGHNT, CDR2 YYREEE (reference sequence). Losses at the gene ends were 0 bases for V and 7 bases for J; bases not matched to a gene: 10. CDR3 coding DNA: TGTGCCAGCAGCTTGGCGGAGATGCTGGGAGGGAATGAGCAGTTCTTC. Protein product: CASSLAEMLGGNEQFF.

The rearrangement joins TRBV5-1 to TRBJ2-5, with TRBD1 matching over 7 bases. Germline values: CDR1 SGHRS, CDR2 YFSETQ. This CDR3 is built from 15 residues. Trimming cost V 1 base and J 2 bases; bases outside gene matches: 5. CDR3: CASSLIGTAQETQYF. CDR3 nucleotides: TGCGCCAGCAGCTTGATTGGGACAGCGCAAGAGACCCAGTACTTC.

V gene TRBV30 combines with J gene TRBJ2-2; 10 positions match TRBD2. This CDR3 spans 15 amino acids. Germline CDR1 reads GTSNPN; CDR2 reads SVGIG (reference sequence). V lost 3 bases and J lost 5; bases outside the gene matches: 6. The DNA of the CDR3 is TGTGCCTGGAGAGAGCGGGGGGGCCTAACCGGGGAGCTGTTTTTT. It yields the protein CAWRERGGLTGELFF.

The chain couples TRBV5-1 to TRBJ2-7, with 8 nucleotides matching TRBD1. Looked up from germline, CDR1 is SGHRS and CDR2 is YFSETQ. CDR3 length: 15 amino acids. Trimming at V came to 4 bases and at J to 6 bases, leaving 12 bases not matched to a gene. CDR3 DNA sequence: TGCGCCAGCAGCAGGAGCGGGCAGGGGGCAAGCGAGCAGTACTTC. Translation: CASSRSGQGASEQYF.

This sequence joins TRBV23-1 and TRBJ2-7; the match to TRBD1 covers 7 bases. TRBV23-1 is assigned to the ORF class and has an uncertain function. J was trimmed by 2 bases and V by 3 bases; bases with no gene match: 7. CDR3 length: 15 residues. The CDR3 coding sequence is TGCGCCAGCAGTCAGGACCGGGACAGCACCTACGAGCAGTACTTC. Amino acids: CASSQDRDSTYEQYF.

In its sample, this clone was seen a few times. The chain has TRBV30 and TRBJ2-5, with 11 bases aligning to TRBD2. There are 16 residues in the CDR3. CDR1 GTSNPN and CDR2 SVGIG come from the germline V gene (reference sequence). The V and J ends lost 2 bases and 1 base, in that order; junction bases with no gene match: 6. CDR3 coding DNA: TGTGCCTGGAGTTCGGGACTAGCGGAAATCCAAGAGACCCAGTACTTC. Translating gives CAWSSGLAEIQETQYF.

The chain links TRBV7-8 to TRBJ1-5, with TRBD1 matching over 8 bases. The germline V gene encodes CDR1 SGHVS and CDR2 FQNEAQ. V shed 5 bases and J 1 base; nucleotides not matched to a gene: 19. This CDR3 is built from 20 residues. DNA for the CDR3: TGTGCCAGCAGCCACCCAGAATGGACAGGGAGCATAAGGAGCAATCAGCCCCAGCATTTT. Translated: CASSHPEWTGSIRSNQPQHF.

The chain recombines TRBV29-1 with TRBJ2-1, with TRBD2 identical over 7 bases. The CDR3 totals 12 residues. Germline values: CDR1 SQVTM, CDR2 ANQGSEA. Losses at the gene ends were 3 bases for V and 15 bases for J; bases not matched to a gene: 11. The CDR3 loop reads CSVERPSGSGFF. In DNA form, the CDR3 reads TGCAGCGTTGAGAGGCCTAGCGGATCTGGGTTCTTC.

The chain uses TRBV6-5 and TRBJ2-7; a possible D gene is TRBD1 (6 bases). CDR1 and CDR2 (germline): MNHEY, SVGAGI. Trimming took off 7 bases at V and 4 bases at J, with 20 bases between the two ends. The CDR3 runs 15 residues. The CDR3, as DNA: TGTGCCAGCACCGCAATACTCGGCAGGGGATACGAGCAGTACTTC. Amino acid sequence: CASTAILGRGYEQYF.

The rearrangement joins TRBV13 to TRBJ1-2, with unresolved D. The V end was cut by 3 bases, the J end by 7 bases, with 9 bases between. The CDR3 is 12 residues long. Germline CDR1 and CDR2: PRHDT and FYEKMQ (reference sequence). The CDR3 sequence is CASSFTVAGYTF. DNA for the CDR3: TGTGCCAGCAGCTTCACAGTCGCTGGCTACACCTTC.

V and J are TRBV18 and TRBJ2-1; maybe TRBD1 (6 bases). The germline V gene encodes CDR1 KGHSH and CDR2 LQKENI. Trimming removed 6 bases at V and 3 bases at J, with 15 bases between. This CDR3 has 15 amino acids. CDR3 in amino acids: CASSRDTGRYNEQFF. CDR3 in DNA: TGTGCCAGCTCCCGGGACACCGGGCGCTACAATGAGCAGTTCTTC.

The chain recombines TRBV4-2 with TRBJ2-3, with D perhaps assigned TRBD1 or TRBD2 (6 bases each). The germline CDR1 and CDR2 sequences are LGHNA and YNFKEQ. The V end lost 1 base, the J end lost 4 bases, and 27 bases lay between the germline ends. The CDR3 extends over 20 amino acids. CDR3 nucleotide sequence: TGTGCCAGCAGCCAAGCGCCCAGTACCCGGGGGCAGGGGAGCGCAGATACGCAGTATTTT. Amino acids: CASSQAPSTRGQGSADTQYF.

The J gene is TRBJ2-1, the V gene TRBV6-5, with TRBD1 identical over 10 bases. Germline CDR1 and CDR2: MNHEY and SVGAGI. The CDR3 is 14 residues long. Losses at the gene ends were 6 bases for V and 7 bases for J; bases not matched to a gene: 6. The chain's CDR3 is CASRTGTGVNEQFF. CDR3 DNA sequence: TGTGCCAGCAGGACCGGGACAGGGGTAAATGAGCAGTTCTTC.

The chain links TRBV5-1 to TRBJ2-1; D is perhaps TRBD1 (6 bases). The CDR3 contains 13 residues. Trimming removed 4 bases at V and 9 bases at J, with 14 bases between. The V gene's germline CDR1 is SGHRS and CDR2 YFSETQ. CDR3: CASSLPGAREQFF. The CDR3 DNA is TGCGCCAGCAGCCTTCCAGGGGCGCGTGAGCAGTTCTTC.

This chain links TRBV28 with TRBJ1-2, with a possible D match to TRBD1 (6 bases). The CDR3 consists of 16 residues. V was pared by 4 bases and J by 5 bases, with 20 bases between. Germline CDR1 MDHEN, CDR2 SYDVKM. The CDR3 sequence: CASSWGQGPVKYGYTF. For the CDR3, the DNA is TGTGCCAGCAGTTGGGGGCAGGGCCCGGTGAAGTATGGCTACACCTTC.

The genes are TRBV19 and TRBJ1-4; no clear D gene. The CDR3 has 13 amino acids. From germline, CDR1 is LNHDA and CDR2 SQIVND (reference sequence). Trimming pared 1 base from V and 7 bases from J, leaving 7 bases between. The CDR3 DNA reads TGTGCCAGTAGTATAGGGAGAGGTGAAAAACTGTTTTTT. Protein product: CASSIGRGEKLFF.

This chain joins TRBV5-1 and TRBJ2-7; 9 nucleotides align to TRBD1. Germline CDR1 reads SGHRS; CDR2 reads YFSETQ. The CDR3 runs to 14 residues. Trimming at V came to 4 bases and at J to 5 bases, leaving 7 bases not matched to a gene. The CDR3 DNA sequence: TGCGCCAGCAGCACGGGACAGGGCTTCCACGAGCAGTACTTC. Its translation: CASSTGQGFHEQYF.

CDR3 protein: CASSLERTNEKLFF. DNA of the CDR3: TGCGCCAGCAGCTTGGAGCGAACTAATGAAAAACTGTTTTTT. The genes are TRBV5-1 and TRBJ1-4; D not certain. Germline V gives CDR1 SGHRS, CDR2 YFSETQ. The CDR3 is 14 amino acids. V was pared by 0 bases and J by 1 base, with 4 bases between.

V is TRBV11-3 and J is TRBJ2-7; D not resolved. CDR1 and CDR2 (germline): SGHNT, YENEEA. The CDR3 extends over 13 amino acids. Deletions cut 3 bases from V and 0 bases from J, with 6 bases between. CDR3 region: CASSLESSYEQYF. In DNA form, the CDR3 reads TGTGCCAGCAGCTTGGAAAGCTCCTACGAGCAGTACTTC.